A single sample gave rise to the 3 T cell receptor beta chains below, sequenced in a study of identifying expanded T cells in peripheral blood. The data were produced by immunoSEQ multiplex PCR, yet TCRdb's version contains in-frame clones alone and is incomplete. The sample includes 85,000 to 95,000 clones, around nine tenths of them seen just once. Material for sequencing was blood. These TCRs come from a person aged 18 to 75 in good health.

V gene TRBV6-1 combines with J gene TRBJ2-3; 8 bases fit TRBD1. The ends lost 7 bases at V and 4 bases at J; junction bases unmatched: 7. The germline gives CDR1 MNHNS, CDR2 SASEGT. The CDR3 loop spans 14 amino acids. The CDR3 loop reads CASTTGQDPDTQYF. CDR3 nucleotide sequence: TGTGCCAGCACCACGGGACAGGACCCAGATACGCAGTATTTT.

The chain recombines TRBV19 with TRBJ2-1, with TRBD2 as a possible D gene (6 bases). The V gene lost 6 bases and the J gene lost 9 bases, with 18 bases spanning the gap. The CDR3 is 14 residues long. Germline CDR1 and CDR2: LNHDA and SQIVND (reference sequence). The chain's CDR3 is CASRRTALASEQFF. CDR3 bases: TGTGCCAGTAGGCGTACCGCCCTAGCGTCTGAGCAGTTCTTC.

This chain joins TRBV29-1 and TRBJ2-7; D remains unclear. V was clipped by 4 bases and J by 3 bases, with 10 bases between them. Germline V CDR1 and CDR2: SQVTM, ANQGSEA. CDR3 length equals 12 residues. The CDR3: CSVGHFNYEQYF. The DNA of the CDR3 is TGCAGCGTTGGGCACTTTAACTACGAGCAGTACTTC.